This TCR beta chain was identified during a study of cytotoxic CD8 clonotypes in ibrutinib-treated CLL. Depths of 1 in 200,000 to 1 in 1 million T cells were the sequencing target. The protocol was immunoSEQ multiplex PCR, while the TCRdb copy is restricted to in-frame clones and leaves out a portion. The repertoire consists of around 130,000 clones, with roughly 84% occurring once and the leading ten covering less than 4%. Whole-study results and caveats: Sampling time points were not equivalent between sustained-remission and progressing patients. Clonality went up at ibrutinib response and then declined back toward baseline at progression.

The germline V gene has CDR1 KGHSH and CDR2 LQKENI. Trimming took 3 bases from V and 0 from J, leaving 6 bases between them. The CDR3 sequence is 14 residues long. Concerning this clone itself: Its antigen remains unknown.

The source is a human donor with chronic lymphocytic leukemia. The sample here was PBMCs, taken after 24 months of ibrutinib treatment. J is TRBJ2-4 and V is TRBV18, with D possibly TRBD2 on 5 matching bases. The CDR3 is CASSPAGAKNIQYF. For the CDR3, the DNA is TGTGCCAGCTCACCGGCGGGAGCCAAAAACATTCAGTACTTC.